This note documents a single T cell receptor (beta chain) sequence. The CDR3 has 15 amino acids. The germline V gene encodes CDR1 LGHNA and CDR2 YSLEER. The J segment lost 4 bases and the V segment lost 2 bases, leaving 3 bases of the junction unmatched. These data come from a study of T cell responses to AZD1222 COVID-19 vaccine. Data came from immunoSEQ multiplex PCR; TCRdb stores just in-frame clones and leaves some out. The profile shows tens of thousands of clones, approximately 89% of them singletons. V usage is TRBV4-3 and J usage is TRBJ2-1; 9 bases line up with TRBD2. The receptor was isolated from an adult in good health. Sequencing used peripheral blood, obtained on day 0 of MenACWY control vaccination. The CDR3 is CASSQSSGAYNEQFF. The CDR3 bases are TGCGCCAGCAGCCAATCTAGCGGGGCTTACAATGAGCAGTTCTTC.